These 9 T cell receptor beta chains originate from one sample sequenced in a study of blood T cell repertoires in COVID-19. Generated by immunoSEQ multiplex PCR, the TCRdb table keeps only in-frame clones and is missing some. The sample shows 130,000 to 150,000 clones, approximately 85% of them seen only once. The sequenced sample consisted of peripheral blood. The receptors were sampled from a human donor with acute or convalescent COVID-19. The donor label of this sample is uncertain.

The rearrangement uses TRBV7-2 and TRBJ1-3; D call uncertain. The CDR3 loop spans 16 amino acids. The V gene lost 4 bases and the J gene lost 0 bases, with 13 bases spanning the gap. Germline CDR1 reads SGHTA; CDR2 reads FQGNSA. CDR3 sequence (DNA): TGTGCCAGCAGCTCAGGCCCAGTTAACTCTGGAAACACCATATATTTT. Translation gives CASSSGPVNSGNTIYF.

The V call is TRBV29-1, the J call TRBJ2-5; D unclear. The CDR3 is made up of 12 amino acids. Germline CDR1 SQVTM, CDR2 ANQGSEA. Trimming took off 6 bases at V and 2 bases at J, with 10 bases between the two ends. The CDR3: CSVAELQETQYF. CDR3 nucleotide sequence: TGCAGCGTCGCCGAGCTACAAGAGACCCAGTACTTC.

This chain links TRBV7-2 with TRBJ2-5; 8 bases agree with TRBD2. The CDR3 contains 14 residues. Germline V gives CDR1 SGHTA, CDR2 FQGNSA. V trimming: 7 bases; J trimming: 5 bases; junction bases outside the gene matches: 9. The CDR3 DNA is TGTGCCAGCATCCCGGCGGGGGGTGTTGAGACCCAGTACTTC. This codes for CASIPAGGVETQYF.

V gene TRBV7-9 combines with J gene TRBJ1-1; 12 nucleotides agree with TRBD1. Looked up from germline, CDR1 is SEHNR and CDR2 is FQNEAQ (reference sequence). The CDR3 extends over 18 amino acids. J gave up 1 base and V 2 bases, and 8 bases lay outside the gene matches. The CDR3 protein is CASSLYGTGGGGNTEAFF. In DNA, the CDR3 is TGTGCCAGCAGCTTATACGGGACAGGGGGCGGTGGGAACACTGAAGCTTTCTTT.

This chain links TRBV19 with TRBJ2-7; D perhaps matches TRBD2 (6 bases). The CDR3 is 14 residues long. Germline loops: CDR1 LNHDA, CDR2 SQIVND (reference sequence). V lost 2 bases, J lost 0 bases, and 8 bases lay in between. This chain's CDR3 is CASSIMRGSYEQYF. CDR3 nucleotides: TGTGCCAGTAGTATAATGCGGGGCTCCTACGAGCAGTACTTC.

The rearrangement uses TRBV4-2 and TRBJ2-5; D unclear. V dropped 0 bases and J dropped 5 bases, with 7 bases sitting between them. The germline gives CDR1 LGHNA, CDR2 YNFKEQ. The CDR3 runs to 13 residues. The CDR3 loop is CASSQDREETQYF. CDR3 bases: TGTGCCAGCAGCCAAGATCGTGAGGAGACCCAGTACTTC.

This clone was observed a handful of times. J is TRBJ1-1 and V is TRBV7-2; D gene uncertain. V was cut by 6 bases and J by 3 bases, with 11 bases left in between. Germline values: CDR1 SGHTA, CDR2 FQGNSA. The CDR3 has 13 amino acids. In DNA form, the CDR3 reads TGTGCCAGCAGATCTTCGAGAGACACTGAAGCTTTCTTT. Translation gives CASRSSRDTEAFF.

This clone was seen just once. J is TRBJ2-2 and V is TRBV5-8; 7 bases align to TRBD2. This CDR3 has 15 residues. V trimming: 1 base; J trimming: 4 bases; junction bases outside the gene matches: 4. Germline-derived CDR1 and CDR2 are SGHTS and YDEGEE. CDR3 loop: CASSLTGTTTGELFF. CDR3 DNA: TGTGCCAGCAGCTTGACCGGGACTACCACCGGGGAGCTGTTTTTT.

The chain joins TRBV6-6 to TRBJ2-3; TRBD2 matches 7 bases. CDR1 is MNHNY and CDR2 is SVGAGI in the germline V gene (reference sequence). The CDR3 loop spans 13 amino acids. V lost 7 bases and J lost 6; bases outside the gene matches: 7. The CDR3 is CASNRREMDTQYF. The CDR3 bases are TGTGCCAGCAATCGGCGGGAGATGGATACGCAGTATTTT.